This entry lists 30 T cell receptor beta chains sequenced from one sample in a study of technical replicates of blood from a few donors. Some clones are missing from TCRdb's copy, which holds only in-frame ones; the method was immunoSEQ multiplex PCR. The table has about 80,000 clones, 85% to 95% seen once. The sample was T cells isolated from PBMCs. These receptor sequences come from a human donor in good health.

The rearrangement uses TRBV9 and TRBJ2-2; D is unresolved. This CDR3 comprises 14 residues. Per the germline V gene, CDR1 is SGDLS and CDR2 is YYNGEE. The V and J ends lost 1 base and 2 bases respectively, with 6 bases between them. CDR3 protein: CASSVNSNTGELFF. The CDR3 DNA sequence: TGTGCCAGCAGCGTAAACAGCAACACCGGGGAGCTGTTTTTT.

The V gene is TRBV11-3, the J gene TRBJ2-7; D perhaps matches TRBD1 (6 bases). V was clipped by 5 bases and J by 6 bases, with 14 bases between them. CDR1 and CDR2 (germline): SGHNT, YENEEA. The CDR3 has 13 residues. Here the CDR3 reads CASSPAAGAEQYF. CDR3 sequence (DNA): TGTGCCAGCAGCCCCGCCGCAGGGGCCGAGCAGTACTTC.

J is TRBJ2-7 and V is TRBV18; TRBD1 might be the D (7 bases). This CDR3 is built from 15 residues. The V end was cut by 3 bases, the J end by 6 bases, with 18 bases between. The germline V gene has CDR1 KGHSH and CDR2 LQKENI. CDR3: CASSPLTGTLGEQYF. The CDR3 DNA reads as TGTGCCAGCTCACCCTTGACAGGGACTCTGGGCGAGCAGTACTTC.

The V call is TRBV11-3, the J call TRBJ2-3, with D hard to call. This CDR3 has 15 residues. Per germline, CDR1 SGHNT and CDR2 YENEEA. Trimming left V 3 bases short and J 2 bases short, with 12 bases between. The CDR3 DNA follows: TGTGCCAGCAGCTTTGTGGGCTTAATCACAGATACGCAGTATTTT. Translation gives CASSFVGLITDTQYF.

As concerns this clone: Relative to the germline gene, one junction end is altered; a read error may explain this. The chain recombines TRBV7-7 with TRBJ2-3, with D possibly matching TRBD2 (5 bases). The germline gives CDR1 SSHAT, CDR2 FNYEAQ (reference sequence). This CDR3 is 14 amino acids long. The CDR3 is CASSSRDHTDTQYF. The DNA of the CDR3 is TGTGCTAGCAGCAGCCGGGATCACACAGATACGCAGTATTTT.

The CDR3 loop is CASSLRQPNQPQHF. CDR3 in DNA: TGTGCCAGCAGTTTACGACAGCCCAATCAGCCCCAGCATTTT. This rearrangement joins TRBV27 to TRBJ1-5; TRBD1 might be the D (5 bases). The CDR3 has 14 residues. In germline, CDR1 is MNHEY, CDR2 SMNVEV (reference sequence). V dropped 2 bases and J dropped 3 bases, with 8 bases sitting between them.

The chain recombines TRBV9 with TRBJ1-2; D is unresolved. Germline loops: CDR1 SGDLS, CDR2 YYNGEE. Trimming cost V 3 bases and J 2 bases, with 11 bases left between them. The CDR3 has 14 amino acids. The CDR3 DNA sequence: TGTGCCAGCAGCGATCAGAATCTCAACTATGGCTACACCTTC. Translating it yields CASSDQNLNYGYTF. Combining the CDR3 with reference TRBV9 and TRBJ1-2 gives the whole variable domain DSGVTQTPKHLITATGQRVTLRCSPRSGDLSVYWYQQSLDQGLQFLIQYYNGEERAKGNILERFSAQQFPDLHSELNLSSLELGDSALYFCASSDQNLNYGYTFGSGTRLTVV.

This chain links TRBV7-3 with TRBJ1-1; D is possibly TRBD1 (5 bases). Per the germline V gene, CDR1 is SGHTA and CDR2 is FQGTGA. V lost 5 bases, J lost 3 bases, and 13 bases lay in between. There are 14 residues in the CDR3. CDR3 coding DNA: TGTGCCAGCAGCAAATGGGGCGGAGACACTGAAGCTTTCTTT. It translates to CASSKWGGDTEAFF.

As DNA, the CDR3 is TGTGCCAGCAGCCCCGCGGGGCCAAATGAAAAACTGTTTTTT. Encoded protein: CASSPAGPNEKLFF. The chain couples TRBV27 to TRBJ1-4, with D perhaps matching TRBD1 (5 bases). There are 14 residues in the CDR3. V was clipped by 6 bases and J by 5 bases, with 13 bases between them. The V gene's germline CDR1 is MNHEY and CDR2 SMNVEV (reference sequence). Full variable domain (remainder filled in from reference TRBV27 and TRBJ1-4): EAQVTQNPRYLITVTGKKLTVTCSQNMNHEYMSWYRQDPGLGLRQIYYSMNVEVTDKGDVPEGYKVSRKEKRNFPLILESPSPNQTSLYFCASSPAGPNEKLFFGSGTQLSVL.

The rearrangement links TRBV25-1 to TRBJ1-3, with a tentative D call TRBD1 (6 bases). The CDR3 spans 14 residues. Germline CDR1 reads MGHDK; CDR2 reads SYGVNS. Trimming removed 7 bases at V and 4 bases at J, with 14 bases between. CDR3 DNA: TGTGCCAGCACTCCTGGACAGAAAGGAAACACCATATATTTT. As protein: CASTPGQKGNTIYF.

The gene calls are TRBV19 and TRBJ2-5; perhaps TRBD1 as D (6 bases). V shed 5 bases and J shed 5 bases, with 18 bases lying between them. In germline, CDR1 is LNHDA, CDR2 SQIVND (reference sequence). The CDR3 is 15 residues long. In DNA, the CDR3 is TGTGCCAGTAGTTCCCCCCCAACAGGGTTGGAGACCCAGTACTTC. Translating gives CASSSPPTGLETQYF.

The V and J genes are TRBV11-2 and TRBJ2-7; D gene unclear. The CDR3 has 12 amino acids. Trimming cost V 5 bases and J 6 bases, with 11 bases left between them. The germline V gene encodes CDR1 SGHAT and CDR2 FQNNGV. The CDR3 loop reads CASSQRNSEQYF. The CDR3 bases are TGTGCCAGCAGCCAGAGGAATAGCGAGCAGTACTTC.

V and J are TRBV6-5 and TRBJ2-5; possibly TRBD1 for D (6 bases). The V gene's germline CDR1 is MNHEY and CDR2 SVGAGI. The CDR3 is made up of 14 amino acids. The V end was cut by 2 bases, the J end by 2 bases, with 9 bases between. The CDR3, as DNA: TGTGCCAGCAGTTACGGGGGCTGGCAAGAGACCCAGTACTTC. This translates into CASSYGGWQETQYF.

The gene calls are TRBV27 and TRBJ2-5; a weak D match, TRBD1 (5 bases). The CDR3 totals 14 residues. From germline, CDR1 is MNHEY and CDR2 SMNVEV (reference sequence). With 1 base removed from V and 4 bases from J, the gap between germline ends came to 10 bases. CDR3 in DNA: TGTGCCAGCAGTTTATTAGGGGCCCCAGAGACCCAGTACTTC. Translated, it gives CASSLLGAPETQYF.

For the CDR3, the DNA is TGCGCCAGCAGCCAAAACTACGGGACAGGGTACTCCTACGAGCAGTACTTC. It yields the protein CASSQNYGTGYSYEQYF. This chain connects TRBV4-3 to TRBJ2-7, with 9 bases matching TRBD1. Germline CDR1 and CDR2: LGHNA and YSLEER. The CDR3 runs 17 residues. V shed 2 bases, J shed 0 bases, and the junction held 8 bases outside the gene matches.

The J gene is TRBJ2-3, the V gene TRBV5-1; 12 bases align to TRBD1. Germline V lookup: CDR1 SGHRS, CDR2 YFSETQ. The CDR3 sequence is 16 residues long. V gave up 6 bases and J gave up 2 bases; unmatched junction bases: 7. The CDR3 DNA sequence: TGCGCCAGCAAGGGACAGGGGGCTTCTACCACAGATACGCAGTATTTT. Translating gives CASKGQGASTTDTQYF. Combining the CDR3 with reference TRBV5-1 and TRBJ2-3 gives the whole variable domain KAGVTQTPRYLIKTRGQQVTLSCSPISGHRSVSWYQQTPGQGLQFLFEYFSETQRNKGNFPGRFSGRQFSNSRSEMNVSTLELGDSALYLCASKGQGASTTDTQYFGPGTRLTVL.

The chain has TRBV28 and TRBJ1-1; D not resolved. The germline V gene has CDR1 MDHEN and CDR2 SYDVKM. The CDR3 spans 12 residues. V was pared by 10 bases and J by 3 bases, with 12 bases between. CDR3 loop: CATQLVHTEAFF. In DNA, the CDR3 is TGTGCCACCCAACTGGTCCACACTGAAGCTTTCTTT. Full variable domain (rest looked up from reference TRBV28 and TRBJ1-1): DVKVTQSSRYLVKRTGEKVFLECVQDMDHENMFWYRQDPGLGLRLIYFSYDVKMKEKGDIPEGYSVSREKKERFSLILESASTNQTSMYLCATQLVHTEAFFGQGTRLTVV.

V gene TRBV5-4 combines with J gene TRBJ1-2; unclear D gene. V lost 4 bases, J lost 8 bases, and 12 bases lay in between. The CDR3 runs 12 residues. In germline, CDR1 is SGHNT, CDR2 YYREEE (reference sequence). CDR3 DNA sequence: TGTGCCAGCAGCCCGGAGGCTATAGGCTACACCTTC. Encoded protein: CASSPEAIGYTF.

The CDR3 spells CASSLSTGDYEQYF. The CDR3 DNA reads TGTGCCAGCAGTTTATCCACAGGGGACTACGAGCAGTACTTC. The chain is built from TRBV28 and TRBJ2-7; 7 nucleotides align to TRBD1. The CDR3 is made up of 14 amino acids. V gave up 1 base and J gave up 3 bases; unmatched junction bases: 3. In germline, CDR1 is MDHEN, CDR2 SYDVKM.

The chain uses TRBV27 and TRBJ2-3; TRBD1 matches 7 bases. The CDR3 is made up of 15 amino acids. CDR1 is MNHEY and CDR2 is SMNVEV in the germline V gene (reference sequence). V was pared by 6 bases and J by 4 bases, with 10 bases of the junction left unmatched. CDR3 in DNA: TGTGCCAGCAGACGTCCCGGGACAGCGGCAGATACGCAGTATTTT. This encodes CASRRPGTAADTQYF.

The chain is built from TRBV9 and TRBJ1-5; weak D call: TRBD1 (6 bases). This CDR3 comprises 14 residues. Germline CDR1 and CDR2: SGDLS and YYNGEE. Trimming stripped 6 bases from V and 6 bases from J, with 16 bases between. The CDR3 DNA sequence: TGTGCCAGCAATCAGGGGTCGCCTAGTCAGCCCCAGCATTTT. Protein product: CASNQGSPSQPQHF.

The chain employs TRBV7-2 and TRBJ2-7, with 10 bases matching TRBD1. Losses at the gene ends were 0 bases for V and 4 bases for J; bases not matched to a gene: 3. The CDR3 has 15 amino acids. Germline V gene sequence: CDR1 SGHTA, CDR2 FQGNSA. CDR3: CASSLARTGGYEQYF. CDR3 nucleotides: TGTGCCAGCAGCTTAGCTCGGACAGGGGGGTACGAGCAGTACTTC.

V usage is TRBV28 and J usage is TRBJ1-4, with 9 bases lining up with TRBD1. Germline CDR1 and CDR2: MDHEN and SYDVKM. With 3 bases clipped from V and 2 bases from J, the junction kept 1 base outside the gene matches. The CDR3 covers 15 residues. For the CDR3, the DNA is TGTGCCAGCAGTTTTACAGGGGGCACTAATGAAAAACTGTTTTTT. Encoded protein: CASSFTGGTNEKLFF. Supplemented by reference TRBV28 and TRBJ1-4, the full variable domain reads DVKVTQSSRYLVKRTGEKVFLECVQDMDHENMFWYRQDPGLGLRLIYFSYDVKMKEKGDIPEGYSVSREKKERFSLILESASTNQTSMYLCASSFTGGTNEKLFFGSGTQLSVL.

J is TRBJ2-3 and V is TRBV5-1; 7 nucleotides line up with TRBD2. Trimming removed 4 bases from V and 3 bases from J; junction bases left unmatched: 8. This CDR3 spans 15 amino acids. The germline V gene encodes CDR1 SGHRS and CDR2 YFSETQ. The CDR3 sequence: CASSLERGQTDTQYF. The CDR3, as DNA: TGCGCCAGCAGCCTAGAGCGGGGCCAGACAGATACGCAGTATTTT.

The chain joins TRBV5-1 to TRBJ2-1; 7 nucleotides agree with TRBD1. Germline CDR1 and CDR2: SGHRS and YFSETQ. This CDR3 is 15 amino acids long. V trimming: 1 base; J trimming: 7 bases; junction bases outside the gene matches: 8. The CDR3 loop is CASSLSRTGQNEQFF. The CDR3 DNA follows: TGCGCCAGCAGCTTGAGCCGGACAGGCCAGAATGAGCAGTTCTTC.

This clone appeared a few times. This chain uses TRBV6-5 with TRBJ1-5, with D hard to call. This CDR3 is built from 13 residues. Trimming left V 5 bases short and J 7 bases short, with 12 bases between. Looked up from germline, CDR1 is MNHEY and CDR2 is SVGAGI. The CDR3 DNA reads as TGTGCCAGCAGTATCCTTCCCCGGCAGCCCCAGCATTTT. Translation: CASSILPRQPQHF.

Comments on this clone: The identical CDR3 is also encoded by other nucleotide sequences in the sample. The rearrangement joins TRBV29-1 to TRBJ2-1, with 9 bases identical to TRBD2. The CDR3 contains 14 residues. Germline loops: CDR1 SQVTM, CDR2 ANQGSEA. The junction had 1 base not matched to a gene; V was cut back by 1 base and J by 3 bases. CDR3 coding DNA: TGCAGCGTTGAAGGACTAGCGGACTACAATGAGCAGTTCTTC. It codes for CSVEGLADYNEQFF.

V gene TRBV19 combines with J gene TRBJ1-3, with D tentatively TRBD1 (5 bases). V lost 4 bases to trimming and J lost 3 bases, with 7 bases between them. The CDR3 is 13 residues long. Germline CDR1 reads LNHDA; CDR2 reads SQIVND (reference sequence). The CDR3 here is CASSTGLGNTIYF. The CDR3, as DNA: TGTGCCAGTAGTACAGGGCTTGGAAACACCATATATTTT.

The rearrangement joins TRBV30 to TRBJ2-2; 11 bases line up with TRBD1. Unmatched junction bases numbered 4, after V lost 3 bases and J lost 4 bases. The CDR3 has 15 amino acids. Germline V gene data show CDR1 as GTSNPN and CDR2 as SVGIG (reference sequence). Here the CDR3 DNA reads TGTGCCTGGAGAGGACAGGGGGCTCGCACCGGGGAGCTGTTTTTT. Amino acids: CAWRGQGARTGELFF.

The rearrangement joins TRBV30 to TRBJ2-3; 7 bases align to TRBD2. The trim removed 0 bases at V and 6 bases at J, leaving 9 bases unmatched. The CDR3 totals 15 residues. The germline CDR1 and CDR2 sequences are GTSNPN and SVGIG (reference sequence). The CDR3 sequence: CAWSVQAGLRDTQYF. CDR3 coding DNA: TGTGCCTGGAGTGTACAAGCGGGATTGAGGGATACGCAGTATTTT.